The entry below describes one TCR beta chain. This specimen belongs to a study of PD-L1 blockade in urothelial cancer. The overall study: Patients initiated atezolizumab at some point between 2014 and 2015 at 1,200 mg intravenously every 3 weeks. Blood samples had a median of approximately 150,000 T cells, tens of thousands of unique TCRs, and clonality approximately 0.08.

Libraries were prepared by immunoSEQ multiplex PCR; TCRdb keeps only in-frame clonotypes and omits some of them. This sample yields about 100,000 clones, of which around 85% are seen a single time; 2.4% belongs to the top ten. Patients in the study were battling locally advanced or metastatic urothelial carcinoma. The V end was cut by 3 bases, the J end by 5 bases, with 9 bases between. The length of the CDR3 is 13 residues. Per germline, CDR1 SGHNT and CDR2 YENEEA. V gene TRBV11-3 combines with J gene TRBJ2-3; possible D gene TRBD2, 5 bases. Source: PBMCs, taken around atezolizumab (anti-PD-L1) treatment. The source is a man aged 50 to 59 with urothelial cancer. This chain's CDR3 is CASSFRGRDTQYF. Here the CDR3 DNA reads TGTGCCAGCAGCTTTCGAGGGCGAGATACGCAGTATTTT.